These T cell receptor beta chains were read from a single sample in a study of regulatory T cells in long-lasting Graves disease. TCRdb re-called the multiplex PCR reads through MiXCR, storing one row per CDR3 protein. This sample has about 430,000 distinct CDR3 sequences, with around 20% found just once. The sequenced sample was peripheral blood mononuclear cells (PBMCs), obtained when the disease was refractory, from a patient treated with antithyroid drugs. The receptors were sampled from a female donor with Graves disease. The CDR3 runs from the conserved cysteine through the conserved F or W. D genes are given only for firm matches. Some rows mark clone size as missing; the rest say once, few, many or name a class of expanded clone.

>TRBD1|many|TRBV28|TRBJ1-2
CASSPTDRGGGYTF
TGTGCCAGCAGTCCGACCGACAGGGGAGGGGGCTACACCTTC
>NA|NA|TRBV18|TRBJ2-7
CASPHYPGKQYF
TGTGCCAGCCCACATTACCCGGGCAAGCAGTACTTC
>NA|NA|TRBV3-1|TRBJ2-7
CASSQDKKGSYEQYF
TGTGCCAGCAGCCAAGATAAGAAAGGGAGCTACGAGCAGTACTTC
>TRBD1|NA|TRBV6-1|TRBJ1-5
CATGTDYSNQPQHF
TGTGCCACCGGGACAGACTATAGCAATCAGCCCCAGCATTTT
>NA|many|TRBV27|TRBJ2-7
CASSQGTSEQYF
TGTGCCAGCAGTCAAGGAACGTCCGAGCAGTACTTC
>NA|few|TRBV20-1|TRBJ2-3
CSAPPGYTDTQYF
TGCAGTGCCCCGCCGGGTTACACAGATACGCAGTATTTT
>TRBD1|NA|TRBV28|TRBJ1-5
CASSPSRDRVFWAINQPQHF
TGTGCCAGCAGCCCCTCTCGGGACAGGGTTTTTTGGGCTATCAATCAGCCCCAGCATTTT
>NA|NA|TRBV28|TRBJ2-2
CASSPAGRLVEIGELFF
TGTGCCAGCAGTCCCGCCGGGAGACTAGTTGAGATCGGGGAGCTGTTTTTT
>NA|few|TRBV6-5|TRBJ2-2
CASSYVEAGELFF
TGTGCCAGCAGTTACGTTGAGGCCGGGGAGCTGTTTTTT
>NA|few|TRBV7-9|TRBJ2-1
CASSLGTRPDEQFF
TGTGCCAGCAGCTTAGGGACCCGCCCCGATGAGCAGTTCTTC
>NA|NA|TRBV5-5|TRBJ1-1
CASSLASSTTAGEAFF
TGTGCCAGCAGCTTGGCCTCTTCTACCACGGCAGGCGAAGCTTTCTTT
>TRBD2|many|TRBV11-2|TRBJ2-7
CASSLGGNEQYF
TGTGCCAGCAGCTTGGGAGGGAACGAGCAGTACTTC
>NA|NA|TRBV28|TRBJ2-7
CASSFVEDGYEQYF
TGTGCCAGCAGCTTTGTGGAAGACGGGTACGAGCAGTACTTC
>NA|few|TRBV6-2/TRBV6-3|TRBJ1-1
CASSERELGITEAFF
TGTGCCAGCAGCGAACGAGAACTCGGGATAACTGAAGCTTTCTTT
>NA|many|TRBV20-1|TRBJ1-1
CSARGGRGQSGEAFF
TGCAGTGCTAGGGGGGGTCGAGGACAGTCAGGTGAAGCTTTCTTT
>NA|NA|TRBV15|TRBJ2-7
CATSRKRGLDSYEQYF
TGTGCCACCAGCAGGAAACGGGGGTTGGACTCCTACGAGCAGTACTTC
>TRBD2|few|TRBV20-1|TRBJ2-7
CSAGVAGGLGEQYF
TGCAGTGCTGGCGTAGCGGGAGGGTTGGGAGAGCAGTACTTC
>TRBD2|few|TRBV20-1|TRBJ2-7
CSATPSGTSSTYEQYF
TGCAGTGCTACCCCCAGCGGGACTAGCTCTACCTACGAGCAGTACTTC